This T cell receptor (beta chain) emerged from a study of lymphopenia after photon versus proton radiotherapy. This CDR3 has 12 residues. The V gene lost 8 bases and the J gene lost 7 bases, with 12 bases spanning the gap. Germline V CDR1 and CDR2: LNHDA, SQIVND (reference sequence). To note about this clone: Its antigen remains unidentified.

Study outcomes and limitations: After the lymphocyte nadir, photon-treated repertoires showed oligoclonal expansion, especially of CD8+ Temra cells.

Clones were sequenced by immunoSEQ multiplex PCR, and TCRdb holds only the in-frame ones, with some missing. The repertoire holds about 68,000 clones, with roughly 90% as singletons. The chain recombines TRBV19 with TRBJ2-1, with a possible D match to TRBD2 (5 bases). The source is a woman between 70 and 85 years old with pancreatic cancer. Sequences were derived from peripheral blood, sampled from a patient treated with photon-based radiotherapy. The CDR3 coding sequence is TGTGCCAGTCGCGGACTGTCAAATGAGCAGTTCTTC. Amino acids: CASRGLSNEQFF.